This entry concerns a single T cell receptor beta chain. The sample comes from a study of blood T cell repertoires in COVID-19. About the study: Acute and convalescent COVID-19 samples came from the United States, Italy and Spain. Sources were T cells, B-cell-depleted T cells, or PBMCs; the material itself was cDNA or gDNA.

CDR1 is MNHEY, CDR2 SVGAGI, per germline. Trimming shortened V by 8 bases and J by 1 base, and 15 bases separated the two germline ends. The CDR3 runs to 15 residues. Methods used by the authors: Amplifying reference gene primers gave estimates of nucleated cell counts. Some clones are missing from TCRdb's copy, which holds only in-frame ones; the method was immunoSEQ multiplex PCR. Clonal size and the V and J genes are those of that table, whereas D and trimming came from the DNA. The table lists 350,000 or so clones, around 91% of them singletons. The specimen was peripheral blood. The chain combines TRBV6-5 with TRBJ2-1, with D perhaps TRBD2 (6 bases). The receptor comes from a man younger than 35 with active or convalescent COVID-19. As DNA, the CDR3 is TGTGCCAGCCTCCCGGTGGGGGGATCCTACAATGAGCAGTTCTTC. Its translation: CASLPVGGSYNEQFF.